Following are 20 T cell receptor beta chains from one sample sequenced in a study of blood T cells in healthy people across ages (dated by TCRdb to between 2015 and 2016). The method behind the library was 5' RACE. The listed sequencing device is Illumina HiSeq 2500. A second about 7 to 12 cycle PCR used a sample-barcoded 5' primer and a J-beta primer mix. TCRdb reanalyzed the raw reads on its own, using fastp at Q25 for trimming and MiXCR for clone calling, and kept in-frame beta chains. Merged by CDR3 protein, the rows form single entries marked with the most common genes and DNA. A total of 750,000 to 950,000 distinct CDR3 sequences appear in this sample, roughly 50% of them only once. The leading ten clones occupy under 50% of the sample. Sequenced material: blood. All receptors come from a man older than 75 in good health.

This clonotype was recorded once. The germline gene is not matched at one end of the junction; a read error may be the cause. This chain uses TRBV24-1 with TRBJ1-2; the D is unclear. Germline-derived CDR1 and CDR2 are KGHDR and SFDVKD. The CDR3 runs 15 residues. CDR3 in amino acids: CATSDLRGDGSSYTF. The DNA of the CDR3 is TGTGCCACCAGCGATTTGCGTGGGGATGGGAGCAGCTACACCTTC.

The chain has TRBV20-1 and TRBJ1-2; D is ambiguous. The CDR3 runs 15 residues. CDR1 DFQATT and CDR2 SNEGSKA come from the germline V gene (reference sequence). Trimming took off 0 bases at V and 0 bases at J, with 11 bases between the two ends. The CDR3 sequence is CSARDYTKPNYGYTF. The CDR3 nucleotides read TGCAGTGCTAGAGATTACACGAAACCTAACTATGGCTACACCTTC.

This chain links TRBV5-1 with TRBJ1-1; 9 bases map to TRBD1. Germline assignment: CDR1 SGHRS and CDR2 YFSETQ. This CDR3 contains 15 residues. V shed 4 bases, J shed 1 base, and the junction held 5 bases outside the gene matches. The CDR3 DNA reads TGCGCCAGCAGCGGGGGGGACAGGGCGAACACTGAAGCTTTCTTT. Protein: CASSGGDRANTEAFF.

Of note for this clonotype: The junction does not match germline at one end; this may be a read error. This chain joins TRBV6-4 and TRBJ2-1; 12 positions agree with TRBD1. This CDR3 has 14 amino acids. CDR1 and CDR2 from the germline V gene are MRHNA and SNTAGT. The CDR3 region has the DNA TGTGCCGGCAGTCCGGGACAGGGGGCCCCCGAGCAGTTCTTC. It is translated as CAGSPGQGAPEQFF.

This rearrangement joins TRBV7-9 to TRBJ1-1; D not resolved. The V and J ends lost 5 bases and 4 bases respectively, with 11 bases between them. The CDR3 consists of 13 residues. CDR1 SEHNR and CDR2 FQNEAQ come from the germline V gene (reference sequence). The CDR3 sequence: CASSLSRSTEAFF. The CDR3 DNA is TGTGCCAGCAGCCTCAGTCGGTCCACTGAAGCTTTCTTT.

The V and J genes are TRBV6-1 and TRBJ2-3, with 10 bases that match TRBD1. J gave up 3 bases and V 2 bases, and 11 bases lay outside the gene matches. There are 18 residues in the CDR3. Germline V CDR1 and CDR2: MNHNS, SASEGT. The CDR3 loop is CASSEWRGDRGLTDTQYF. The DNA of the CDR3 is TGTGCCAGCAGTGAATGGAGGGGGGACAGGGGTTTGACAGATACGCAGTATTTT.

Comments on this clonotype: Sequence at one end of the junction differs from germline and may be a read error. The J gene is TRBJ1-1, the V gene TRBV6-4; 8 bases map to TRBD1. The CDR3 length is 13 residues. Germline loops: CDR1 MRHNA, CDR2 SNTAGT. The CDR3: CASSTDRGTKAFF. CDR3 sequence (DNA): TGTGCCAGCAGTACCGACAGGGGCACTAAAGCTTTCTTT.

V usage is TRBV13 and J usage is TRBJ2-7; D possibly corresponds to TRBD2 (6 bases). Germline values: CDR1 PRHDT, CDR2 FYEKMQ (reference sequence). Trimming left V 0 bases short and J 0 bases short, with 15 bases between. The CDR3 loop spans 17 amino acids. CDR3 sequence: CASSLGIWRDLSYEQYF. In nucleotides, the CDR3 is TGTGCCAGCAGCTTAGGAATATGGCGGGACCTCTCCTACGAGCAGTACTTC.

As concerns this clonotype: The junction shows a germline mismatch at one end, possibly a read error. This chain connects TRBV6-2 or TRBV6-3 to TRBJ2-1; 12 nucleotides line up with TRBD2. This CDR3 spans 17 amino acids. CDR1 is MNHEY and CDR2 is SVGEGT in the germline V gene. The CDR3 loop reads CASSYSETSGRYNEQLF. The CDR3 coding sequence is TGTGCCAGCAGTTACTCTGAAACTAGCGGGAGGTATAATGAGCAGTTATTC.

This clonotype was observed a few times. The chain joins TRBV2 to TRBJ2-3, with 7 nucleotides matching TRBD1. CDR3 length: 14 amino acids. The ends lost 6 bases at V and 3 bases at J; junction bases unmatched: 6. Germline CDR1 is SNHLY and CDR2 is FYNNEI. CDR3 bases: TGTGCCAGCAGGGACAGGCTGAGTACAGATACGCAGTATTTT. It codes for CASRDRLSTDTQYF.

The chain joins TRBV12-3 or TRBV12-4 to TRBJ1-2, with 7 bases fitting TRBD1. This CDR3 contains 13 residues. Losses at the gene ends were 6 bases for V and 5 bases for J; bases not matched to a gene: 6. As DNA, the CDR3 is TGTGCCAGCAGACCCGACAGGGATTATGGCTACACCTTC. As protein: CASRPDRDYGYTF.

The chain joins TRBV2 to TRBJ2-1; D is unresolved. Germline loops: CDR1 SNHLY, CDR2 FYNNEI. The CDR3 loop spans 12 amino acids. V was shortened by 6 bases and J by 6 bases, with 9 bases between the two germline ends. CDR3 amino acids: CASRENSNEQFF. DNA of the CDR3: TGTGCCAGCAGGGAAAATAGCAATGAGCAGTTCTTC.

In its sample, this clonotype was seen a few times. This sequence joins TRBV7-2 and TRBJ2-4; D call uncertain. The ends were cut back, 2 bases at V and 0 bases at J, with 8 bases in the middle. Per germline, CDR1 SGHTA and CDR2 FQGNSA. The CDR3 runs 15 residues. In nucleotides, the CDR3 is TGTGCCAGCAGCTTATCGGTCCTAGCCAAAAACATTCAGTACTTC. Encoded protein: CASSLSVLAKNIQYF.

This clonotype was detected ten times or more. The chain is built from TRBV29-1 and TRBJ1-1; 8 bases are shared with TRBD1. The length of the CDR3 is 12 residues. Trimming cost V 7 bases and J 7 bases; bases outside gene matches: 8. CDR1 is SQVTM, CDR2 ANQGSEA, per germline. CDR3 DNA: TGCAGCGCAATAGGACAGGGAGGTGAAGCTTTCTTT. Translation gives CSAIGQGGEAFF.

This clonotype occurred a few times. The chain links TRBV5-1 to TRBJ2-5; D possibly corresponds to TRBD2 (6 bases). Between the trimmed V and J ends, which lost 4 bases and 2 bases, there was a span of 12 bases. CDR1 and CDR2 (germline): SGHRS, YFSETQ. The CDR3 has 14 residues. The CDR3 region has the DNA TGCGCCAGCAGCCCGGGGGACGTACAAGAGACCCAGTACTTC. Protein: CASSPGDVQETQYF. The complete variable domain, with remaining parts taken from reference TRBV5-1 and TRBJ2-5, reads KAGVTQTPRYLIKTRGQQVTLSCSPISGHRSVSWYQQTPGQGLQFLFEYFSETQRNKGNFPGRFSGRQFSNSRSEMNVSTLELGDSALYLCASSPGDVQETQYFGPGTRLLVL.

This chain links TRBV4-1 with TRBJ2-3; the D is unclear. This CDR3 spans 15 amino acids. Germline values: CDR1 MGHRA, CDR2 YSYEKL. V gave up 0 bases and J gave up 1 base, with 8 bases separating them. The CDR3 region has the DNA TGCGCCAGCAGCCAAGATAATCCGGGCACAGATACGCAGTATTTT. It translates to CASSQDNPGTDTQYF.

A few counts support this clonotype. The chain couples TRBV2 to TRBJ2-4, with D unclear. Germline lookup yields CDR1 SNHLY and CDR2 FYNNEI. The ends were cut back, 7 bases at V and 8 bases at J, with 15 bases in the middle. This CDR3 has 13 amino acids. CDR3 sequence reads: CASNWDGVDIQYF. The CDR3 DNA reads as TGTGCCAGCAACTGGGATGGTGTAGACATTCAGTACTTC.

The genes are TRBV6-5 and TRBJ2-4, with TRBD2 matching 10 bases. Matching the DNA end better, TRBJ2-7 makes the J call doubtful. Germline lookup yields CDR1 MNHEY and CDR2 SVGAGI. This CDR3 contains 14 residues. The CDR3 loop reads CASNQREGPYEQYF. The CDR3 region has the DNA TGTGCCAGCAATCAGCGGGAGGGTCCGTACGAGCAGTACTTC.

The CDR3 DNA is TGCGCCAGCAGCCAAGAAGGGGGGAGTGGGGAGGCCACCACAGATACGCAGTATTTT. It yields the protein CASSQEGGSGEATTDTQYF. The J gene is TRBJ2-3, the V gene TRBV4-3; TRBD1 or TRBD2 may be the D gene (6 bases each). Germline CDR1 reads LGHNA; CDR2 reads YSLEER. V was pared by 0 bases and J by 2 bases, with 21 bases between. This CDR3 spans 19 amino acids.

The chain uses TRBV29-1 and TRBJ1-5; TRBD1 might be the D (5 bases). Trimming left V 7 bases short and J 2 bases short, with 15 bases between. Germline V CDR1 and CDR2: SQVTM, ANQGSEA. The CDR3 consists of 14 residues. The CDR3 DNA sequence: TGCAGCGCCCAGCAGGGAATCGGCAATCAGCCCCAGCATTTT. Translating it yields CSAQQGIGNQPQHF.